The rows below give T cell receptor beta chains drawn from one sample of a study of T cells in narcolepsy. Some clones are missing from TCRdb's copy, which holds only in-frame ones; the method was immunoSEQ multiplex PCR. The sample holds about 24,000 clones, 55% to 80% seen once. Specimen: memory (CD45RA-) CD4+ T cells from blood. All receptors derive from a human donor in good health. The CDR3 runs from the conserved cysteine through the conserved F or W. The order of the fields is CDR3 DNA, CDR3 protein, J gene, V gene, D gene, clone size. A D gene is named only where the DNA matches it firmly. Only part of the rows carry a size: once, few, many, or a class if the clone is expanded.

DNA: TGTGCCAGCAGCCAATCGACAGGGATACCCTACGAGCAGTACTTC
CDR3: CASSQSTGIPYEQYF
J: TRBJ2-7
V: TRBV28
D: TRBD1
size: -

DNA: TGCGCCACCAGACGGGACCCATCTAACACCGGGGAGCTGTTTTTT
CDR3: CATRRDPSNTGELFF
J: TRBJ2-2
V: TRBV5-1
D: -
size: -

DNA: TGTGCCAGCAGCTTACCAACGGGACATTTCATAGAGACCCAGTACTTC
CDR3: CASSLPTGHFIETQYF
J: TRBJ2-5
V: TRBV7-6
D: -
size: -

DNA: TGTGCCAGCAGCACTGACAGCAATGAGCAGTTCTTC
CDR3: CASSTDSNEQFF
J: TRBJ2-1
V: TRBV11-3
D: -
size: -

DNA: TGTGCCAGCAGTGGCCCCTCCTATAATTCACCCCTCCACTTT
CDR3: CASSGPSYNSPLHF
J: TRBJ1-6
V: TRBV28
D: -
size: few

DNA: TGTGCCAGCAGTGACCCCCTCTCTGAAGCTTTCTTT
CDR3: CASSDPLSEAFF
J: TRBJ1-1
V: TRBV6-5
D: -
size: -

DNA: TGTGCCAGCAGAAACTTGGTGTCGCACACAGATACGCAGTATTTT
CDR3: CASRNLVSHTDTQYF
J: TRBJ2-3
V: TRBV5-6
D: -
size: -

DNA: TGTGCCAGCAGTGAAGCAGGACAGGTCTATGGCTACACCTTC
CDR3: CASSEAGQVYGYTF
J: TRBJ1-2
V: TRBV6-1
D: TRBD1
size: -

DNA: TGTGCCAGCAGCCAAGCCTGGCTAGCAAATGAGCAGTTCTTC
CDR3: CASSQAWLANEQFF
J: TRBJ2-1
V: TRBV4-2
D: -
size: -

DNA: TGTGCTTCTAGTGTGGATGTAAACACCATATATTTT
CDR3: CASSVDVNTIYF
J: TRBJ1-3
V: TRBV21-1
D: -
size: -

DNA: TGTGCCAGCAGCGGAGTCGGGCACCCGGGGCCCCAGCATTTT
CDR3: CASSGVGHPGPQHF
J: TRBJ1-5
V: TRBV2
D: -
size: -

DNA: TGTGCCAGCAGTTTCTCGGGGGCCTATAGAGGCTACGAGCAGTACTTC
CDR3: CASSFSGAYRGYEQYF
J: TRBJ2-7
V: TRBV27
D: -
size: -

DNA: TGCGCCAGCAGCCTCGAAACCGCCGCGAACACCGGGGAGCTGTTTTTT
CDR3: CASSLETAANTGELFF
J: TRBJ2-2
V: TRBV4-1
D: -
size: once

DNA: TGCGCCAGCAGCCGCGACGGAGCCTACAATGAGCAGTTCTTC
CDR3: CASSRDGAYNEQFF
J: TRBJ2-1
V: TRBV5-1
D: -
size: -

DNA: TGCGCCAGCAGCTCGGGGGGCGGGGGCCCCTACAATGAGCAGTTCTTC
CDR3: CASSSGGGGPYNEQFF
J: TRBJ2-1
V: TRBV5-1
D: -
size: few

DNA: TGCGCCAGCAGTTTCATGACAGGGACGGGTGAAGCTTTCTTT
CDR3: CASSFMTGTGEAFF
J: TRBJ1-1
V: TRBV5-1
D: TRBD1
size: -

DNA: TGTGCCAGCAGCACCCGGTTAGGGGTGGCAGATACGCAGTATTTT
CDR3: CASSTRLGVADTQYF
J: TRBJ2-3
V: TRBV5-4
D: -
size: -

DNA: TGCGCCAGCAGCAAAGGGACAGGGAGCTCCTACGAGCAGTACTTC
CDR3: CASSKGTGSSYEQYF
J: TRBJ2-7
V: TRBV5-1
D: TRBD1
size: -

DNA: TGTGCCAGCAGCCTCCAGCTAGCTAGCACAGATACGCAGTATTTT
CDR3: CASSLQLASTDTQYF
J: TRBJ2-3
V: TRBV14
D: -
size: -

DNA: TGTGCCAGCGACCGGGGCCGGTACGAGCAGTACTTC
CDR3: CASDRGRYEQYF
J: TRBJ2-7
V: TRBV6-1
D: -
size: -

DNA: TGTGCCAGCAGCTTGGGCGGCGCGATAGAGACCCAGTACTTC
CDR3: CASSLGGAIETQYF
J: TRBJ2-5
V: TRBV5-4
D: -
size: few

DNA: TGCGCCAGCAGCTTAGACGGCGGACAGAGGACTGAAGCTTTCTTT
CDR3: CASSLDGGQRTEAFF
J: TRBJ1-1
V: TRBV5-1
D: -
size: -

DNA: TGCGCCACCAGACCTAGGCCCAGCACAGATACGCAGTATTTT
CDR3: CATRPRPSTDTQYF
J: TRBJ2-3
V: TRBV5-1
D: -
size: -

DNA: TGTGCCAGCAGCTTTGGTCGGCGTCCCTCTTATAATTCACCCCTCCACTTT
CDR3: CASSFGRRPSYNSPLHF
J: TRBJ1-6
V: TRBV5-6
D: -
size: once

DNA: TGTGTCAGCAGTTCTCAAGCGGGGGCCAACATTCAGTACTTC
CDR3: CVSSSQAGANIQYF
J: TRBJ2-4
V: TRBV27
D: TRBD2
size: -

DNA: TGCGCCATGCGCGGGCAGTCCAGCTACACCTTC
CDR3: CAMRGQSSYTF
J: TRBJ1-2
V: TRBV10-3
D: -
size: few

DNA: TGCGCCAGCAGTGCCGGTTATCTCAGGGACGAGCAGTACTTC
CDR3: CASSAGYLRDEQYF
J: TRBJ2-7
V: TRBV2
D: -
size: -

DNA: TGTGCCAGCAGTGAAGCAGGAGGCTACAATCAGCCCCAGCATTTT
CDR3: CASSEAGGYNQPQHF
J: TRBJ1-5
V: TRBV6-1
D: -
size: -

DNA: TGTGCCTGGAGTCCCCCCGGGACACTTGACTTCTATGGCTACACCTTC
CDR3: CAWSPPGTLDFYGYTF
J: TRBJ1-2
V: TRBV30
D: -
size: -

DNA: TGTGCCAGCAGTCCCGGGGACAGGGGGCGGGCCACGCAGTATTTT
CDR3: CASSPGDRGRATQYF
J: TRBJ2-3
V: TRBV28
D: TRBD1
size: -

DNA: TGTGCCAGCAGCTTAGGGACAGGGTACGAGCAGTACTTC
CDR3: CASSLGTGYEQYF
J: TRBJ2-7
V: TRBV7-2
D: TRBD1
size: few

DNA: TGTGCCAGCAGCAAGACTAACTCCTATAATTCACCCCTCCACTTT
CDR3: CASSKTNSYNSPLHF
J: TRBJ1-6
V: TRBV7-2
D: -
size: -

DNA: TGTGCCAGCTCACCACTGACAGGGGCGTCGACTGAAGCTTTCTTT
CDR3: CASSPLTGASTEAFF
J: TRBJ1-1
V: TRBV18
D: TRBD1
size: -

DNA: TGTGCCAGCAGCCTTGCGACTCTCACGGGGCTCTCCTACAATGAGCAGTTCTTC
CDR3: CASSLATLTGLSYNEQFF
J: TRBJ2-1
V: TRBV11-1
D: -
size: few

DNA: TGTGCCAGCAGTTACTCATCTGTCCAGCGGGTTGGCTACACCTTC
CDR3: CASSYSSVQRVGYTF
J: TRBJ1-2
V: TRBV6-6
D: -
size: -

DNA: TGTGCCAGCAGCCTCAAGAGCAGTGAGACCCAGTACTTC
CDR3: CASSLKSSETQYF
J: TRBJ2-5
V: TRBV7-2
D: -
size: -

DNA: TGCGCCAGCAGTAGCGGGGGGGTTTACAATGAGCAGTTCTTC
CDR3: CASSSGGVYNEQFF
J: TRBJ2-1
V: TRBV5-1
D: TRBD2
size: -

DNA: TGTGCCAGCAGTGTAGGCAATGAGCAGTTCTTC
CDR3: CASSVGNEQFF
J: TRBJ2-1
V: TRBV2
D: -
size: -

DNA: TGTGCCAGCAGCGGGGATAGAGATGGCTACACCTTC
CDR3: CASSGDRDGYTF
J: TRBJ1-2
V: TRBV21-1
D: -
size: -

DNA: TGCAGCGTCGGCACAGATACGCAGTATTTT
CDR3: CSVGTDTQYF
J: TRBJ2-3
V: TRBV29-1
D: -
size: -

DNA: TGTGCCAGCAGGGGGCTAGCGGTAACCGGGGAGCTGTTTTTT
CDR3: CASRGLAVTGELFF
J: TRBJ2-2
V: TRBV6-6
D: TRBD2
size: few

DNA: TGTGCCTGGAGTGTACAAGGGGGATCTGGAAACACCATATATTTT
CDR3: CAWSVQGGSGNTIYF
J: TRBJ1-3
V: TRBV30
D: -
size: -

DNA: TGTGCCAGCAGTTACGGGCGGGGGAGGCACTACGAGCAGTACTTC
CDR3: CASSYGRGRHYEQYF
J: TRBJ2-7
V: TRBV6-5
D: TRBD2
size: -

DNA: TGTGCCAGCTCACCACCGGGACAGCGCACAGATACGCAGTATTTT
CDR3: CASSPPGQRTDTQYF
J: TRBJ2-3
V: TRBV18
D: TRBD1
size: -